This TCR beta chain was captured by sequencing in a study of T cells after yellow fever vaccination. Study-wide background: SMART-Seq v4 Ultra Low Input served to prepare low-cell-number fractions.

A remark on this clonotype: The antigen is unknown.

This CDR3 has 13 amino acids. Deletions cut 3 bases from V and 4 bases from J, with 10 bases between. Germline loops: CDR1 LGHDT, CDR2 YNNKEL (reference sequence). Study-wide points: FACS-sorted repertoires could harbor abundant contaminating bulk-population clonotypes.

In making TCR cDNA, 5'RACE template switching added a universal primer site and UMIs to it. Each CDR3 protein gets one entry after TCRdb re-called the 5' RACE reads with MiXCR. The sample lists 610,000 or so distinct CDR3 sequences; 9% to 15% were seen once. The V and J genes are TRBV3-1 and TRBJ2-7; D not certain. The input for sequencing was PBMCs, taken on the day of the yellow fever booster vaccination. The clonotype comes from a young man who received the YFV17D yellow fever vaccine. In DNA form, the CDR3 reads TGTGCCAGCAGCCACCACGGCACGTACGAGCAGTACTTC. This gives the protein CASSHHGTYEQYF.